This T cell receptor (beta chain) was retrieved from a study of T cell repertoires in cytomegalovirus infection. Across the whole study: CMV epitopes, recently identified HLA-C-restricted and well-studied HLA-B-restricted, were used.

Comments on this clonotype: The antigen is unknown.

Regarding the study as a whole: In two of eight donors, the top clonotype was HLA-C-restricted CMV-specific.

This CDR3 comprises 14 residues. V was shortened by 3 bases and J by 8 bases, with 13 bases between the two germline ends. Germline V gene data show CDR1 as ENHRY and CDR2 as SYGVKD. TCRdb processed the reads anew with MiXCR; each CDR3 protein has one entry. The sample records some 500,000 distinct CDR3 sequences, around 40% being singletons. V usage is TRBV10-3 and J usage is TRBJ1-4; D not resolved. This specimen was cultured PBMCs, taken from culture after CMV antigen stimulation. The clonotype originates from a human donor in good health (CMV status not recorded). Some clones in this sample may be carry-over from other donors' samples. Here the CDR3 DNA reads TGTGCCATCAGTGAAGGAAGGGCAGAGGAAAAACTGTTTTTT. Translating it yields CAISEGRAEEKLFF.